Here is one TCR beta chain with its context. Its target is not known. The source of the sample is a study of beta chain features in type 1 diabetes. Overall study: Examined across all samples were almost 110 million sorted cells.

The CDR3 is 14 amino acids. CDR1 and CDR2 (germline): SGHTA, FQGTGA. Trimming removed 4 bases from V and 7 bases from J, with 16 bases in between. The investigators reverse transcribed all of the isolated RNA, so they sequenced expressed TCRB transcripts. Profiled with immunoSEQ multiplex PCR; TCRdb holds only in-frame clones, not every one. The table lists 300,000 to 350,000 clones, 13% of them singletons. General study results and limits: Moderate but significant shortening of TCRB CDR3s was recorded in all four CD4+ subsets from Type 1 diabetes patients. For patients, the naive, central memory and Treg TCRB repertoires appeared more alike than for healthy donors. There were fewer insertions and more deletions at the VDJ junctions of type 1 diabetes patients.

Input material: naive CD4+ T cells from blood. This rearrangement joins TRBV7-3 to TRBJ2-5; the D gene is possibly TRBD2 (7 bases). This TCR came from a woman aged 18 to 35 with type 1 diabetes. CDR3 bases: TGTGCCAGCAGCTCCGGGACATCGGGAGGGACCCAGTACTTC. It is translated as CASSSGTSGGTQYF.